Presented here are 27 T cell receptor beta chains from one specimen sequenced in a study of blood T cell repertoires in COVID-19. The table came from immunoSEQ multiplex PCR; TCRdb's copy has only in-frame clones and leaves some out. The table includes about 120,000 clones, around 81% detected once. The sequencing sample was made of peripheral blood. The receptors here all came from a woman aged 50 to 60 with acute or convalescent COVID-19.

The sample holds one count of this clone. The chain carries TRBV3-1 (or the pseudogene TRBV3-2) and TRBJ1-5, with 7 bases that match TRBD1. Germline trimming cut 4 bases from V and 4 bases from J; bases unmatched to any gene: 10. The CDR3 is 16 residues long. CDR1 and CDR2 from the germline V gene are LGHDT and YNNKEL (reference sequence). The DNA of the CDR3 is TGTGCCAGCAGCCCGAAAACAGGGGACGGGAATCAGCCCCAGCATTTT. Its translation is CASSPKTGDGNQPQHF.

As regards this clone: Germline and junction disagree at one end, which may indicate a read error. The rearrangement joins TRBV3-1 (or the pseudogene TRBV3-2) to TRBJ1-1, with 10 nucleotides matching TRBD1. Germline lookup yields CDR1 LGHDT and CDR2 YNNKEL (reference sequence). This CDR3 has 12 residues. As DNA, the CDR3 is TGTGCCAGCAGCCACGGAGTGGGGACAGGGGTATTT. Encoded protein: CASSHGVGTGVF.

The chain combines TRBV10-3 with TRBJ2-1; D gene unclear. The germline V gene has CDR1 ENHRY and CDR2 SYGVKD. This CDR3 comprises 13 residues. The V end was cut by 0 bases, the J end by 7 bases, with 7 bases between. As DNA, the CDR3 is TGTGCCATCAGTGAGTCTTTAGAGAATGAGCAGTTCTTC. It specifies CAISESLENEQFF.

The chain has TRBV28 and TRBJ1-5; 7 bases are shared with TRBD1. Germline CDR1 MDHEN, CDR2 SYDVKM. The length of the CDR3 is 16 residues. J lost 4 bases, V lost 4 bases, and 10 bases had no gene match. The CDR3 nucleotides are TGTGCCAGCAGTTCCCTTTCGACAGGGTTAAATCAGCCCCAGCATTTT. Translating gives CASSSLSTGLNQPQHF.

The rearrangement uses TRBV6-5 and TRBJ1-2; TRBD1 agrees at 11 bases. This CDR3 has 15 amino acids. Unmatched junction bases numbered 7, after V lost 6 bases and J lost 4 bases. CDR1 is MNHEY, CDR2 SVGAGI, per germline. The CDR3 region is CASSSWTGGVYGYTF. The CDR3 DNA follows: TGTGCCAGCAGCTCCTGGACAGGGGGCGTCTATGGCTACACCTTC.

This chain connects TRBV28 to TRBJ2-7; perhaps TRBD1 as D (6 bases). The CDR3 spans 18 residues. The V gene's germline CDR1 is MDHEN and CDR2 SYDVKM. V lost 5 bases and J lost 4, with 27 bases in between. The CDR3 DNA follows: TGTGCCAGCAGTCCAGCATGGCTAGGACAGCCTTGGGGATACGAGCAGTACTTC. It yields the protein CASSPAWLGQPWGYEQYF.

The V call is TRBV5-4, the J call TRBJ2-3, with a possible D match to TRBD2 (6 bases). The CDR3 has 15 amino acids. The germline V gene encodes CDR1 SGHNT and CDR2 YYREEE (reference sequence). V shed 3 bases and J shed 7 bases, with 18 bases lying between them. The CDR3 bases are TGTGCCAGCAGCTCGGAGGGACCCCTCGGCCATACGCAGTATTTT. Amino acid sequence: CASSSEGPLGHTQYF.

The V gene is TRBV27, the J gene TRBJ1-2; D gene ambiguous. The CDR3 sequence is 14 residues long. Germline V gene data show CDR1 as MNHEY and CDR2 as SMNVEV (reference sequence). Trimming cost V 7 bases and J 8 bases, with 20 bases left between them. The CDR3 sequence: CASMREANAGGYTF. CDR3 coding DNA: TGTGCCAGCATGAGGGAAGCTAACGCGGGAGGCTACACCTTC.

This chain uses TRBV15 with TRBJ1-1; a possible D gene is TRBD1 (5 bases). V was pared by 2 bases and J by 5 bases, with 9 bases between. Germline V gene data show CDR1 as LNHNV and CDR2 as YYDKDF (reference sequence). The CDR3 is 13 amino acids. The DNA for the CDR3 is TGTGCCACCAGCAGACACGACAGAACTGAAGCTTTCTTT. This translates into CATSRHDRTEAFF.

This clone was seen only a few times. The V gene is TRBV5-5, the J gene TRBJ2-2; D gene ambiguous. Between the trimmed V and J ends, which lost 1 base and 6 bases, there was a span of 16 bases. In germline, CDR1 is SGHKS, CDR2 YYEKEE (reference sequence). CDR3 length equals 16 residues. CDR3 DNA: TGTGCCAGCAGCTTGAGGCAGGCCCCCGTGGCCGGGGAGCTGTTTTTT. This gives the protein CASSLRQAPVAGELFF.

The chain recombines TRBV6-4 with TRBJ2-5; TRBD2 agrees at 8 bases. With 4 bases clipped from V and 2 bases from J, the junction kept 6 bases outside the gene matches. The CDR3 runs to 15 residues. CDR1 is MRHNA, CDR2 SNTAGT, per germline. This CDR3 is CASSVVAGQQETQYF. Here the CDR3 DNA reads TGTGCCAGCAGTGTCGTAGCGGGGCAACAAGAGACCCAGTACTTC.

DNA for the CDR3: TGTGCCAGCAGTACCCTAGCGGGAAGGGGCACCGGGGAGCTGTTTTTT. Protein sequence: CASSTLAGRGTGELFF. The V gene is TRBV27, the J gene TRBJ2-2, with 9 bases aligning to TRBD2. The CDR3 extends over 16 amino acids. The V segment lost 5 bases and the J segment 4 bases; nucleotides outside the gene matches: 8. CDR1 and CDR2 (germline): MNHEY, SMNVEV (reference sequence).

The gene calls are TRBV6-5 and TRBJ1-2; TRBD1 matches 8 bases. V trimming: 6 bases; J trimming: 7 bases; junction bases outside the gene matches: 10. Germline loops: CDR1 MNHEY, CDR2 SVGAGI. This CDR3 contains 14 residues. The CDR3 reads CASSQRTGTGGYTF. The CDR3 DNA is TGTGCCAGCAGCCAAAGGACAGGGACGGGTGGCTACACCTTC.

The chain links TRBV25-1 to TRBJ1-2; 10 bases fit TRBD1. The CDR3 covers 15 residues. V gave up 5 bases and J gave up 8 bases; unmatched junction bases: 11. The germline gives CDR1 MGHDK, CDR2 SYGVNS. The CDR3 DNA is TGTGCCAGCAGTACACCCCGGGGGACAGGGGTCGGCTACACCTTC. Protein: CASSTPRGTGVGYTF.

The CDR3 DNA reads as TGTGCCAGCGTGGGACTTCTTGGACCGGATGAGCAGTTCTTC. Protein product: CASVGLLGPDEQFF. The chain employs TRBV27 and TRBJ2-1; TRBD2 is a possible D gene (6 bases). V was trimmed by 8 bases and J by 8 bases, leaving 19 bases between them. The CDR3 extends over 14 amino acids. Germline-derived CDR1 and CDR2 are MNHEY and SMNVEV (reference sequence).

This chain uses TRBV7-2 with TRBJ1-2; D is perhaps TRBD1 (6 bases). The length of the CDR3 is 13 residues. With 5 bases removed from V and 8 bases from J, the gap between germline ends came to 15 bases. Per the germline V gene, CDR1 is SGHTA and CDR2 is FQGNSA. The CDR3 loop is CASSLTGPGGYTF. The CDR3 DNA reads as TGTGCCAGCAGCCTGACAGGACCTGGGGGCTACACCTTC.

V usage is TRBV5-4 and J usage is TRBJ2-5, with 7 bases matching TRBD1. Germline loops: CDR1 SGHNT, CDR2 YYREEE (reference sequence). V lost 4 bases to trimming and J lost 5 bases; unmatched junction nucleotides: 5. The CDR3 runs to 13 residues. Here the CDR3 DNA reads TGTGCCAGCAGCCTACAGGGGTGGGAGACCCAGTACTTC. Translated: CASSLQGWETQYF.

The chain employs TRBV10-2 and TRBJ2-3; 7 nucleotides agree with TRBD1. The CDR3 contains 16 residues. V shed 7 bases and J 0 bases; nucleotides not matched to a gene: 10. Germline V gene sequence: CDR1 WSHSY, CDR2 SAAADI. The CDR3 reads CASTYSTGVSTDTQYF. CDR3 nucleotide sequence: TGCGCCAGCACCTACTCAACAGGGGTCAGCACAGATACGCAGTATTTT.

This sequence joins TRBV11-3 and TRBJ2-1; 8 bases match TRBD1. Germline V gives CDR1 SGHNT, CDR2 YENEEA. The CDR3 covers 17 residues. J lost 2 bases, V lost 0 bases, and 6 bases had no gene match. This CDR3 is CASSLDPRGLAYNEQFF. The DNA for the CDR3 is TGTGCCAGCAGCTTAGACCCCAGGGGGCTGGCCTACAATGAGCAGTTCTTC.

The table lists this clone with a count of one. The J gene is TRBJ1-5, the V gene TRBV7-2; D possibly corresponds to TRBD1 (5 bases). Looked up from germline, CDR1 is SGHTA and CDR2 is FQGNSA. With 3 bases removed from V and 7 bases from J, the gap between germline ends came to 13 bases. There are 14 residues in the CDR3. The CDR3 loop reads CASSLGQGGQPQHF. The CDR3 coding sequence is TGTGCCAGCAGCTTGGGCCAGGGTGGACAGCCCCAGCATTTT.

This clone was counted between two and nine times. The rearrangement joins TRBV7-9 to TRBJ1-2, with TRBD1 as a possible D gene (6 bases). Germline lookup yields CDR1 SEHNR and CDR2 FQNEAQ (reference sequence). Trimming took 3 bases from V and 6 from J, leaving 11 bases between them. The CDR3 contains 13 residues. CDR3 coding DNA: TGTGCCAGCAGCTTTCAACAGGGAAATGGCTACACCTTC. Translated, it gives CASSFQQGNGYTF.

This sequence joins TRBV25-1 and TRBJ2-7, with TRBD2 identical over 10 bases. Germline V lookup: CDR1 MGHDK, CDR2 SYGVNS. After removal of 1 base from V and 5 bases from J, the junction contained 8 bases not matched to a gene. The CDR3 sequence is 16 residues long. This chain's CDR3 is CASSESTSGMLDEQYF. As DNA, the CDR3 is TGTGCCAGCAGTGAATCAACTAGCGGGATGCTCGACGAGCAGTACTTC.

The genes are TRBV5-1 and TRBJ2-7, with 8 bases identical to TRBD1. In germline, CDR1 is SGHRS, CDR2 YFSETQ. There are 15 residues in the CDR3. V shed 3 bases and J 5 bases; nucleotides not matched to a gene: 10. The CDR3 nucleotides are TGCGCCAGCAGCTCGGGCCTTGGGACAGGCGACGAGCAGTACTTC. It is translated as CASSSGLGTGDEQYF.

This clone was recorded once. The chain is built from TRBV11-2 and TRBJ1-1, with D hard to call. Germline lookup yields CDR1 SGHAT and CDR2 FQNNGV. The length of the CDR3 is 14 residues. Trimming cost V 3 bases and J 0 bases, with 8 bases left between them. Here the CDR3 reads CASSFGLLNTEAFF. The CDR3 coding sequence is TGTGCCAGCAGCTTCGGACTTTTGAACACTGAAGCTTTCTTT.

This clone was picked up a small number of times. This chain links TRBV15 with TRBJ1-2; 10 bases fit TRBD1. CDR1 LNHNV and CDR2 YYDKDF come from the germline V gene (reference sequence). CDR3 length: 14 residues. V was pared by 5 bases and J by 4 bases, with 4 bases of the junction left unmatched. The CDR3 spells CATSGTGVPYGYTF. CDR3 bases: TGTGCCACCAGCGGGACAGGGGTCCCCTATGGCTACACCTTC.

This rearrangement joins TRBV7-3 to TRBJ2-2, with 11 positions matching TRBD2. V dropped 2 bases and J dropped 3; count of bases not matched to a gene: 11. The CDR3 is made up of 19 amino acids. CDR1 is SGHTA and CDR2 is FQGTGA in the germline V gene. The CDR3 nucleotides read TGTGCCAGCAGCTTACACACTAGCGGGAGTTATATCGACACCGGGGAGCTGTTTTTT. Its translation is CASSLHTSGSYIDTGELFF.

This chain uses TRBV6-1 with TRBJ2-5, with D perhaps matching TRBD1 (5 bases). The CDR3 is 14 residues long. Germline CDR1 MNHNS, CDR2 SASEGT. V was trimmed by 2 bases and J by 4 bases, leaving 11 bases between them. CDR3 region: CASSEQGSGETQYF. The CDR3 region has the DNA TGTGCCAGCAGTGAACAGGGAAGTGGAGAGACCCAGTACTTC.